This note documents a single T cell receptor beta chain sequence. Its antigen is not identified. Other DNA sequences of this sample code for an identical CDR3. V lost 5 bases and J lost 3, with 12 bases in between. Germline V CDR1 and CDR2: SGHDT, YYEEEE. The CDR3 length is 13 residues. The data originate from a study of shared clonotypes between healthy human individuals. Study results and caveats: Clonotype sharing among donors was expected to depend on sequencing depth. The sharing of approximately 4.6% of naive CD4 clonotypes was seen across a few donors.

TCRdb keeps only in-frame clones here, not all; method: immunoSEQ multiplex PCR. The sample yields about 1 million clones, more than 75% seen once. Negatively enriched CD4+ T cells were divided by CD45RA into naive and memory. The TCR originated in a man aged 18 to 30 in good health. Some clones in this sample may be carry-over from other donors' samples. The specimen was memory CD4+ T cells from PBMCs. Documented subset: CD45RA-negative fraction. V is TRBV5-6 and J is TRBJ2-7; the D gene is possibly TRBD1 (5 bases). The CDR3 DNA is TGTGCCAGCAGTCTGGGGCAGATCTACGAGCAGTACTTC. Protein sequence: CASSLGQIYEQYF.